This TCR beta chain was documented in a study of CD8+CD57+ T cells in acquired aplastic anemia. Study as a whole: Sorted CD4+ and CD8+ cells yielded roughly 3 ug of DNA on average.

Only patients with CD8+CD57+ cell expansion on flow cytometry were chosen for sequencing. The cohort consisted entirely of patients having severe acquired aplastic anemia. Receipt of therapy had not occurred in any patient by the time of blood sampling. Investigators profiled TCR beta VDJ and CDR3 from genomic DNA template. TCRdb fed the reads into MiXCR, producing one record per CDR3 protein. Seen here are 150,000 to 200,000 distinct CDR3 sequences, roughly three fifths observed once, and the top ten hold approximately 42%. V lost 5 bases, J lost 3 bases, and 14 bases lay in between. Per germline, CDR1 SGHTA and CDR2 FQGTGA. This CDR3 is built from 15 residues.

The chain recombines TRBV7-3 with TRBJ2-1; D call uncertain. The source of this sequence is a human donor with aplastic anemia. The specimen was sorted CD4+, CD8+, or CD8+CD57+ T cells (not recorded which) from PBMCs. CDR3: CASSLRTHNYNEQFF. In DNA form, the CDR3 reads TGTGCCAGCAGCCTTCGAACTCACAACTACAATGAGCAGTTCTTC.